Reported below is one T cell receptor (beta chain). The antigen remains unidentified. Repertoires were generated with immunoSEQ multiplex PCR, while TCRdb's copy carries only in-frame clones and drops some. The sample includes just over 20,000 clones, roughly 93% of them seen just once. This sample was taken from a study of untreated major depressive disorder. V lost 1 base and J lost 8; bases outside the gene matches: 5. The CDR3 loop spans 14 amino acids. Germline V gives CDR1 SGHVS, CDR2 FNYEAQ. Each depressed patient was matched pairwise with a non-depressed control on sex, age, current smoking status and body mass index. Controls scored 5 or less on a depressive symptom inventory and never had mood disorders. Findings and limits, study-wide: The small study sample limits how generally findings apply. All top five TRBV05-01 clones per subject were private clones.

The rearrangement links TRBV7-6 to TRBJ2-1, with 7 positions matching TRBD2. The origin of this receptor is a man aged 30 to 39 in good health. Sequenced input: CD4+ T cells from PBMCs. Written as DNA, the CDR3 is TGTGCCAGCAGCTTAGTGGGCGGGAGCCATGAGCAGTTCTTC. It translates to CASSLVGGSHEQFF.